Described below is a single T cell receptor beta chain sequence and its context. Its antigen is undetermined. This entry comes from a study of cytomegalovirus exposure and HLA in healthy donors. Study-level findings and limits: After further analysis at a later stage, 16,951 TCR beta sequences were associated with HLA alleles at 0.05 false discovery rate.

The study ran its PCR with 60 Vbeta and 13 Jbeta primers. Sequenced by immunoSEQ multiplex PCR; TCRdb stores in-frame clones only, minus some. In the table there are 200,000 to 300,000 clones, about 81% of which are singletons. This clonotype was obtained from a woman between 40 and 55 years old in good health and CMV-seropositive. The sample was PBMCs.

CDR3 protein: CASSLELSWSGRAKDTQYF. CDR3 sequence (DNA): TGTGCCAGCAGCTTAGAACTCTCTTGGAGCGGGAGGGCGAAAGATACGCAGTATTTT. The V and J genes are TRBV7-9 and TRBJ2-3, with TRBD2 identical over 10 bases. Germline values: CDR1 SEHNR, CDR2 FQNEAQ (reference sequence). This CDR3 is built from 19 residues. V shed 1 base and J 5 bases; nucleotides not matched to a gene: 15.